Below, 18 T cell receptor beta chains from the same sample are listed, as sequenced in a study of ipilimumab plus nivolumab after autologous stem cell transplantation (dated by TCRdb to about 2021). Library method: the immunoSEQ multiplex PCR assay. Drawn from immuneACCESS, this table holds only the in-frame rearrangements with V and J called that TCRdb kept. Clones are partly lost; checked studies trace under half to an unresolved V gene and leave the rest unexplained. In all, the sample holds 3,000 or so clones, and about 85% of those were seen once. The ten most abundant clones make up 12% of the sample. This specimen was PBMCs, taken in a trial of ipilimumab plus nivolumab as post-transplant consolidation. These receptors came from a male donor with multiple myeloma.

The chain is built from TRBV7-9 and TRBJ2-2; a weak D match, TRBD2 (7 bases). The CDR3 consists of 17 residues. The ends were cut back, 5 bases at V and 1 base at J, with 17 bases in the middle. Germline V gene sequence: CDR1 SEHNR, CDR2 FQNEAQ (reference sequence). The CDR3 region is CASSRSVGGENTGELFF. In DNA, the CDR3 is TGTGCCAGCAGCCGCAGTGTAGGGGGGGAGAACACCGGGGAGCTGTTTTTT.

The V call is TRBV7-9, the J call TRBJ2-3, with D hard to call. This CDR3 comprises 13 residues. Between the trimmed V and J ends, which lost 7 bases and 1 base, there was a span of 9 bases. Looked up from germline, CDR1 is SEHNR and CDR2 is FQNEAQ (reference sequence). The CDR3: CASTPAGTDTQYF. DNA of the CDR3: TGTGCCAGCACCCCTGCGGGCACAGATACGCAGTATTTT.

This chain links TRBV5-1 with TRBJ2-5, with D possibly matching TRBD1 (5 bases). Trimming cost V 4 bases and J 1 base, with 5 bases left between them. The CDR3 covers 12 residues. CDR1 SGHRS and CDR2 YFSETQ come from the germline V gene. Here the CDR3 DNA reads TGCGCCAGCAGCAGGGGCCAAGAGACCCAGTACTTC. It specifies CASSRGQETQYF.

The chain couples TRBV6-1 to TRBJ1-1; TRBD1 might be the D (6 bases). This CDR3 region has 14 residues. Looked up from germline, CDR1 is MNHNS and CDR2 is SASEGT. V was trimmed by 4 bases and J by 5 bases, leaving 14 bases between them. The CDR3 DNA follows: TGTGCCAGCAGTGCCGTACAGGGTGGGACTGAAGCTTTCTTT. Protein sequence: CASSAVQGGTEAFF.

The chain joins TRBV10-3 to TRBJ1-2, with 9 bases that match TRBD1. CDR3 length: 14 amino acids. Germline lookup yields CDR1 ENHRY and CDR2 SYGVKD. Trimming removed 3 bases from V and 8 bases from J; junction bases left unmatched: 7. CDR3 loop: CAISDFGTGYGYTF. CDR3 nucleotides: TGTGCCATCAGTGATTTCGGGACAGGGTACGGCTACACCTTC.

The rearrangement joins TRBV10-3 to TRBJ2-2, with 10 positions matching TRBD2. This CDR3 comprises 16 residues. Looked up from germline, CDR1 is ENHRY and CDR2 is SYGVKD. V shed 3 bases, J shed 0 bases, and the junction held 1 base outside the gene matches. The CDR3 DNA is TGTGCCATCAGTGACAGCGGGGGGGCGAACACCGGGGAGCTGTTTTTT. Translated, it gives CAISDSGGANTGELFF.

The chain is built from TRBV30 and TRBJ1-1; a possible D gene is TRBD1 (6 bases). V was trimmed by 0 bases and J by 5 bases, leaving 16 bases between them. The CDR3 runs to 15 residues. The germline V gene encodes CDR1 GTSNPN and CDR2 SVGIG (reference sequence). The CDR3 nucleotides read TGTGCCTGGAGTGTAAACAGGGTTGGAGATACTGAAGCTTTCTTT. Translation gives CAWSVNRVGDTEAFF.

The chain joins TRBV6-1 to TRBJ2-5; D gene uncertain. CDR3 size: 13 residues. The germline V gene encodes CDR1 MNHNS and CDR2 SASEGT. V was pared by 5 bases and J by 9 bases, with 16 bases between. The CDR3 bases are TGTGCCAGCAGTCCCGAACGAATACAGCCCCAGTACTTC. Encoded protein: CASSPERIQPQYF.

The chain is built from TRBV11-3 and TRBJ2-1; TRBD2 aligns across 8 bases. The V gene's germline CDR1 is SGHNT and CDR2 YENEEA. V shed 4 bases and J 6 bases; nucleotides not matched to a gene: 2. The CDR3 length is 13 residues. CDR3 amino acids: CASSSGGTNEQFF. The CDR3 DNA reads as TGTGCCAGCAGCTCGGGGGGGACCAATGAGCAGTTCTTC.

The V call is TRBV7-9, the J call TRBJ2-7; no firm D call. The germline V gene has CDR1 SEHNR and CDR2 FQNEAQ (reference sequence). V shed 4 bases and J shed 7 bases, with 8 bases lying between them. CDR3 size: 11 residues. The CDR3 sequence: CASSSRSEQYF. CDR3 nucleotides: TGTGCCAGCAGCTCCCGGAGTGAGCAGTACTTC.

This clone was seen a single time. The V call is TRBV7-3, the J call TRBJ2-2, with unresolved D. V lost 1 base and J lost 7, with 1 base in between. Germline CDR1 is SGHTA and CDR2 is FQGTGA. CDR3 length: 11 amino acids. CDR3 loop: CASSLSGELFF. The CDR3 region has the DNA TGTGCCAGCAGCTTAAGCGGGGAGCTGTTTTTT.

This clone was detected a few times. The chain links TRBV15 to TRBJ2-5; D might be TRBD1 or TRBD2, each matching 6 bases. Trimming cost V 6 bases and J 1 base, with 15 bases left between them. In germline, CDR1 is LNHNV, CDR2 YYDKDF (reference sequence). The CDR3 sequence is 15 residues long. The CDR3 sequence: CATRVGGNPQETQYF. The CDR3 DNA reads as TGTGCCACCAGAGTAGGGGGGAATCCCCAAGAGACCCAGTACTTC.

The rearrangement joins TRBV19 to TRBJ2-1; TRBD2 matches 7 bases. There are 13 residues in the CDR3. Germline CDR1 reads LNHDA; CDR2 reads SQIVND (reference sequence). The V gene end was trimmed by 3 bases and the J gene end by 9 bases; junction bases not matched to a gene: 5. The CDR3 reads CASSIGLVGEQFF. The CDR3 DNA follows: TGTGCCAGTAGTATTGGACTAGTGGGTGAGCAGTTCTTC.

The V gene is TRBV9, the J gene TRBJ2-1; D unresolved. The V and J ends lost 4 bases and 4 bases respectively, with 6 bases between them. This CDR3 spans 12 amino acids. Germline V CDR1 and CDR2: SGDLS, YYNGEE. The CDR3 region is CASSSEYNEQFF. CDR3 DNA sequence: TGTGCCAGCAGCTCTGAGTACAATGAGCAGTTCTTC.

In this sample, this clone turned up once. The rearrangement uses TRBV7-3 and TRBJ2-3; 7 bases map to TRBD2. In germline, CDR1 is SGHTA, CDR2 FQGTGA. Trimming took 0 bases from V and 4 from J; bases not matched to a gene: 7. The CDR3 sequence is 16 residues long. CDR3 residues: CASSLTGGMRADTQYF. CDR3 DNA: TGTGCCAGCAGCTTAACGGGGGGGATGAGAGCAGATACGCAGTATTTT.

The chain uses TRBV7-2 and TRBJ2-6, with D possibly matching TRBD1 (5 bases). The CDR3 spans 15 residues. CDR1 and CDR2 (germline): SGHTA, FQGNSA. V was trimmed by 5 bases and J by 0 bases, leaving 8 bases between them. The CDR3 spells CASSTDSSGANVLTF. The CDR3 nucleotides are TGTGCCAGCAGCACCGACAGCTCTGGGGCCAACGTCCTGACTTTC.

J is TRBJ2-2 and V is TRBV18; perhaps TRBD2 as D (6 bases). Looked up from germline, CDR1 is KGHSH and CDR2 is LQKENI. The CDR3 is 13 residues long. V lost 5 bases to trimming and J lost 6 bases, with 10 bases between them. The CDR3 sequence: CASSSREAGELFF. DNA of the CDR3: TGTGCCAGCTCATCCAGGGAGGCCGGGGAGCTGTTTTTT.

The rearrangement links TRBV5-1 to TRBJ1-6; the match to TRBD1 covers 12 bases. This CDR3 has 17 residues. With V trimmed by 0 bases and J by 7 bases, 5 bases remained unmatched. Germline V gene sequence: CDR1 SGHRS, CDR2 YFSETQ. This chain's CDR3 is CASSLAGTGGGNSPLHF. As DNA, the CDR3 is TGCGCCAGCAGCTTGGCCGGGACAGGGGGCGGAAATTCACCCCTCCACTTT.